This TCR beta chain was identified during a study of blood T cell repertoires in COVID-19. About the study: Sites across the United States, Italy and Spain contributed samples from acute and convalescent COVID-19. Nucleic acid was either cDNA or gDNA, and it came from T cells, B-cell-depleted T cells, or PBMCs.

In the source study's methods: Reference gene primer amplification in the assay estimated nucleated cell counts. Assay used: immunoSEQ multiplex PCR; TCRdb lists only in-frame clones, some missing. From that table come the V and J calls and clone size; the DNA was used to work out D and trimming. The sample records roughly 15,000 clones, roughly 90% being singletons. This receptor was obtained from a man between 50 and 59 years old with active COVID-19. Input material: peripheral blood.

This chain's CDR3 is CASRPRLAGNYEQYF. For the CDR3, the DNA is TGTGCCAGCAGACCACGACTAGCGGGTAACTACGAGCAGTACTTC. The chain couples TRBV6-5 to TRBJ2-7; 10 nucleotides align to TRBD2. The CDR3 runs to 15 residues. Germline CDR1 is MNHEY and CDR2 is SVGAGI. Trimming cost V 6 bases and J 3 bases; bases outside gene matches: 8.